Below are 10 T cell receptor beta chains sequenced from a single sample in a study of blood T cell repertoires in COVID-19. Produced via immunoSEQ multiplex PCR; TCRdb's table is partial and in-frame only. This table holds about 200,000 clones, about nine tenths found once. Sequenced sample: peripheral blood. Receptor source: a man at least 80 years old with acute or convalescent COVID-19.

The chain couples TRBV27 to TRBJ2-3; 12 bases align to TRBD2. J gave up 4 bases and V 6 bases, and 8 bases lay outside the gene matches. This CDR3 spans 16 amino acids. The germline gives CDR1 MNHEY, CDR2 SMNVEV (reference sequence). The CDR3 spells CASRARLAGVADTQYF. The CDR3 region has the DNA TGTGCCAGCAGGGCTCGACTAGCGGGAGTGGCAGATACGCAGTATTTT.

This chain links TRBV19 with TRBJ2-5, with 7 bases aligning to TRBD1. V trimming: 9 bases; J trimming: 2 bases; junction bases outside the gene matches: 12. Germline V CDR1 and CDR2: LNHDA, SQIVND (reference sequence). The CDR3 contains 15 residues. The CDR3, as DNA: TGTGCCAGCAATATGGGGGACAGCGAACAAGAGACCCAGTACTTC. It is translated as CASNMGDSEQETQYF.

The genes are TRBV11-3 and TRBJ2-2; no reliable D call. This CDR3 is built from 14 residues. Germline CDR1 and CDR2: SGHNT and YENEEA. The V gene lost 5 bases and the J gene lost 4 bases, with 11 bases spanning the gap. The CDR3 region has the DNA TGTGCCAGCAGCGCTAAAAGCTTCACCGGGGAGCTGTTTTTT. Residues: CASSAKSFTGELFF.

This clone was seen just once. This chain uses TRBV7-9 with TRBJ1-3, with D perhaps matching TRBD1 (6 bases). In germline, CDR1 is SEHNR, CDR2 FQNEAQ (reference sequence). This CDR3 is 15 amino acids long. V gave up 6 bases and J gave up 6 bases, with 18 bases separating them. The CDR3 region has the DNA TGTGCCAGCAGAAGACAGGAGCTCATCACAAACACCATATATTTT. It is translated as CASRRQELITNTIYF.

This chain connects TRBV14 to TRBJ2-7; 14 bases fit TRBD2. This CDR3 has 18 amino acids. Per the germline V gene, CDR1 is SGHDN and CDR2 is FVKESK. J gave up 0 bases and V 4 bases, and 8 bases lay outside the gene matches. Here the CDR3 reads CASSPGLAGGGFSYEQYF. For the CDR3, the DNA is TGTGCCAGCAGCCCCGGACTAGCGGGAGGAGGCTTCTCCTACGAGCAGTACTTC.

The V gene is TRBV29-1, the J gene TRBJ2-7; the D gene is possibly TRBD1 (5 bases). V was pared by 7 bases and J by 2 bases, with 21 bases between. The length of the CDR3 is 15 residues. CDR1 is SQVTM and CDR2 is ANQGSEA in the germline V gene. The CDR3 DNA reads TGCAGCGCCCAACCGGACACTACTTACCCCTACGAGCAGTACTTC. It yields the protein CSAQPDTTYPYEQYF.

The rearrangement links TRBV7-2 to TRBJ1-4; D may be TRBD1 (6 bases). The germline CDR1 and CDR2 sequences are SGHTA and FQGNSA. V dropped 7 bases and J dropped 8 bases, with 20 bases sitting between them. This CDR3 spans 15 amino acids. CDR3 region: CASTPRGGVLEKLFF. For the CDR3, the DNA is TGTGCCAGCACCCCTCGAGGGGGGGTTTTGGAAAAACTGTTTTTT.

V gene TRBV11-2 combines with J gene TRBJ2-2; 7 bases map to TRBD1. CDR1 SGHAT and CDR2 FQNNGV come from the germline V gene. The length of the CDR3 is 15 residues. V lost 8 bases and J lost 4; bases outside the gene matches: 10. The CDR3: CASRRGGASTGELFF. The CDR3 DNA sequence: TGTGCCAGCCGCCGAGGGGGCGCGTCCACCGGGGAGCTGTTTTTT.

The gene calls are TRBV19 and TRBJ2-3; possibly TRBD2 for D (5 bases). The germline gives CDR1 LNHDA, CDR2 SQIVND (reference sequence). This CDR3 comprises 13 residues. The V end was cut by 7 bases, the J end by 14 bases, with 22 bases between. The CDR3 region is CASTPSTSKLTYF. The CDR3 DNA sequence: TGTGCCAGTACCCCTTCAACTAGTAAGTTGACGTATTTT.

As concerns this clone: Additional DNA sequences in this sample encode the identical CDR3. The chain couples TRBV7-9 to TRBJ2-5, with 16 nucleotides matching TRBD2. Germline V CDR1 and CDR2: SEHNR, FQNEAQ (reference sequence). This CDR3 comprises 17 residues. J gave up 5 bases and V 3 bases, and 6 bases lay outside the gene matches. CDR3 coding DNA: TGTGCCAGCAGCTTGGGCCTGGGACTAGCGGGAGGGGAGACCCAGTACTTC. Protein: CASSLGLGLAGGETQYF.